What follows are 21 T cell receptor beta chains derived from one specimen sequenced in a study of sequential checkpoint blockade in melanoma. The method was immunoSEQ multiplex PCR; TCRdb's version includes in-frame clones alone and lacks a portion of them. The table shows several thousand clones, with 50% to 70% occurring only once. Treatment given: randomized to nivolumab then ipilimumab (arm A) or the reverse (arm B). Sequencing was performed on CD8+ T cells sorted from blood (inferred from file names), taken from a patient given nivolumab and ipilimumab in sequence. The origin of the receptors is a human patient with melanoma. Some clones in this sample may be carry-over from other donors' samples.

The rearrangement joins TRBV5-8 to TRBJ1-5; D is ambiguous. Germline V gene sequence: CDR1 SGHTS, CDR2 YDEGEE. V lost 5 bases to trimming and J lost 0 bases, with 15 bases between them. The CDR3 runs to 16 residues. DNA for the CDR3: TGTGCCAGCAGTCCTCGGAGAGAACATAGCAATCAGCCCCAGCATTTT. It translates to CASSPRREHSNQPQHF.

This clone came up a few times. The rearrangement uses TRBV13 and TRBJ2-7, with 7 nucleotides matching TRBD1. Germline CDR1 is PRHDT and CDR2 is FYEKMQ (reference sequence). The CDR3 has 15 residues. V gave up 5 bases and J gave up 2 bases; unmatched junction bases: 9. CDR3 in amino acids: CASSPRTGLTYEQYF. CDR3 in DNA: TGTGCCAGCAGCCCCCGGACAGGCCTAACCTACGAGCAGTACTTC. The full variable domain, completed using reference TRBV13 and TRBJ2-7, is AAGVIQSPRHLIKEKRETATLKCYPIPRHDTVYWYQQGPGQDPQFLISFYEKMQSDKGSIPDRFSAQQFSDYHSELNMSSLELGDSALYFCASSPRTGLTYEQYFGPGTRLTVT.

J is TRBJ2-7 and V is TRBV19; a possible D gene is TRBD2 (5 bases). This CDR3 has 15 residues. Germline V gives CDR1 LNHDA, CDR2 SQIVND (reference sequence). V lost 3 bases to trimming and J lost 5 bases, with 17 bases between them. CDR3 nucleotides: TGTGCCAGTAGTATTTCGCCCCGGGGTAGCCACGAGCAGTACTTC. It codes for CASSISPRGSHEQYF.

The chain couples TRBV9 to TRBJ1-4; D is possibly TRBD1 (5 bases). Germline V gives CDR1 SGDLS, CDR2 YYNGEE. CDR3 size: 18 residues. V was shortened by 3 bases and J by 0 bases, with 18 bases between the two germline ends. This chain's CDR3 is CASSGNRNPSSTNEKLFF. CDR3 nucleotide sequence: TGTGCCAGCAGCGGAAACAGGAACCCCTCGTCAACTAATGAAAAACTGTTTTTT.

The chain carries TRBV27 and TRBJ1-5; weak D call: TRBD1 (5 bases). CDR3 length: 16 amino acids. The V gene's germline CDR1 is MNHEY and CDR2 SMNVEV (reference sequence). Trimming left V 4 bases short and J 7 bases short, with 20 bases between. Here the CDR3 reads CASSSTGTTAPQPQHF. The CDR3 nucleotides are TGTGCCAGCAGTTCCACCGGGACTACGGCCCCCCAGCCCCAGCATTTT.

This clone was seen more than once but under ten times. This CDR3 reads CASAGRYEQYF. In DNA, the CDR3 is TGTGCCAGCGCAGGGCGTTACGAGCAGTACTTC. The chain carries TRBV2 and TRBJ2-7, with D possibly matching TRBD1 (5 bases). Trimming pared 8 bases from V and 4 bases from J, leaving 9 bases between. The germline gives CDR1 SNHLY, CDR2 FYNNEI. The CDR3 consists of 11 residues.

The rearrangement uses TRBV7-9 and TRBJ2-7; maybe TRBD1 (5 bases). V lost 5 bases to trimming and J lost 3 bases, with 20 bases between them. The CDR3 spans 16 residues. Germline CDR1 and CDR2: SEHNR and FQNEAQ (reference sequence). This CDR3 reads CASSPPGGRVGYEQYF. CDR3 nucleotides: TGTGCCAGCAGCCCACCGGGCGGCAGGGTCGGCTACGAGCAGTACTTC.

This clone appeared a few times. The chain combines TRBV9 with TRBJ2-7; TRBD1 matches at 7 bases. Germline CDR1 SGDLS, CDR2 YYNGEE. V trimming: 1 base; J trimming: 2 bases; junction bases outside the gene matches: 3. This CDR3 comprises 14 residues. CDR3 coding DNA: TGTGCCAGCAGCGTAACAGGGGCCCCCTACGAGCAGTACTTC. It codes for CASSVTGAPYEQYF.

This clone was detected a few times. The junction and the germline gene differ at one end; a read error may be behind it. The chain is built from TRBV4-1 and TRBJ2-7, with 13 positions matching TRBD2. This CDR3 has 15 residues. Germline V lookup: CDR1 MGHRA, CDR2 YSYEKL. CDR3 DNA sequence: TGTGCCAGCAGCCAAGGGACTAGCGGGGCCTACGAGCAGTACTTC. Translating gives CASSQGTSGAYEQYF.

This clone has a handful of counts. The chain carries TRBV5-1 and TRBJ2-1; perhaps TRBD2 as D (6 bases). Deletions cut 4 bases from V and 0 bases from J, with 11 bases between. The CDR3 spans 15 residues. The V gene's germline CDR1 is SGHRS and CDR2 YFSETQ. Here the CDR3 reads CASSRLGSSYNEQFF. The CDR3 nucleotides are TGCGCCAGCAGCCGACTAGGGAGCTCCTACAATGAGCAGTTCTTC.

V is TRBV11-2 and J is TRBJ2-5, with D possibly TRBD1 on 6 matching bases. The V end lost 1 base, the J end lost 3 bases, and 9 bases lay between the germline ends. Per the germline V gene, CDR1 is SGHAT and CDR2 is FQNNGV. The CDR3 has 14 amino acids. CDR3 nucleotides: TGTGCCAGCAGCTTAGGCTACAGGGAAGAGACCCAGTACTTC. The encoded protein is CASSLGYREETQYF. The variable domain in full, with the rest retrieved from reference TRBV11-2 and TRBJ2-5, is EAGVAQSPRYKIIEKRQSVAFWCNPISGHATLYWYQQILGQGPKLLIQFQNNGVVDDSQLPKDRFSAERLKGVDSTLKIQPAKLEDSAVYLCASSLGYREETQYFGPGTRLLVL.

The V and J genes are TRBV2 and TRBJ1-2; no firm D call. The CDR3 totals 11 residues. With 8 bases removed from V and 4 bases from J, the gap between germline ends came to 8 bases. The germline V gene has CDR1 SNHLY and CDR2 FYNNEI. The CDR3 coding sequence is TGTGCCAGCGGTTCAGGCTATGGCTACACCTTC. This codes for CASGSGYGYTF.

About this clone: Additional DNA sequences in this sample encode the identical CDR3. This rearrangement joins TRBV2 to TRBJ2-7, with 10 bases lining up with TRBD1. Trimming at V came to 8 bases and at J to 7 bases, leaving 8 bases not matched to a gene. From germline, CDR1 is SNHLY and CDR2 FYNNEI. The CDR3 sequence is 13 residues long. The CDR3 coding sequence is TGTGCCAGCCGGACAGGGGGTCCGGGGGAGCAGTACTTC. This gives the protein CASRTGGPGEQYF.

The CDR3 sequence is CASSHGGTEAFF. In nucleotides, the CDR3 is TGTGCCAGCAGTCACGGGGGGACTGAAGCTTTCTTT. V is TRBV27 and J is TRBJ1-1; possible D gene TRBD1, 5 bases. The CDR3 totals 12 residues. Per germline, CDR1 MNHEY and CDR2 SMNVEV (reference sequence). The germline V and J ends were trimmed by 5 bases and 5 bases, with 9 bases remaining between them.

The chain has TRBV7-9 and TRBJ2-5, with 9 bases matching TRBD1. The DNA end lines up better with TRBJ2-7; the J call may be wrong. CDR1 SEHNR and CDR2 FQNEAQ come from the germline V gene (reference sequence). This CDR3 comprises 16 residues. As DNA, the CDR3 is TGTGCCAGCAGCTCCTCCCGGGACAGGGCAGTTAACGAGCAGTACTTC. Protein product: CASSSSRDRAVNEQYF.

This chain joins TRBV28 and TRBJ2-7; 7 bases match TRBD1. The CDR3 is 15 amino acids. V gave up 6 bases and J gave up 2 bases; unmatched junction bases: 10. The germline CDR1 and CDR2 sequences are MDHEN and SYDVKM. Here the CDR3 reads CASSPRTGLTYEQYF. Written as DNA, the CDR3 is TGTGCCAGCAGCCCCCGGACAGGCCTAACCTACGAGCAGTACTTC.

The V and J genes are TRBV5-1 and TRBJ2-7; 8 bases match TRBD1. The junction had 6 bases not matched to a gene; V was cut back by 5 bases and J by 5 bases. The CDR3 totals 13 residues. The germline V gene encodes CDR1 SGHRS and CDR2 YFSETQ. The DNA for the CDR3 is TGCGCCAGCAGACCCGACAGGGGAGACGAGCAGTACTTC. As protein: CASRPDRGDEQYF.

The V gene is TRBV19, the J gene TRBJ1-5; D remains unclear. Trimming took off 4 bases at V and 0 bases at J, with 10 bases between the two ends. Germline CDR1 and CDR2: LNHDA and SQIVND (reference sequence). CDR3 length: 15 amino acids. The CDR3 here is CASSKSGHSNQPQHF. The DNA of the CDR3 is TGTGCCAGTAGTAAGTCGGGTCATAGCAATCAGCCCCAGCATTTT.

This clone has only one observation. The chain employs TRBV28 and TRBJ2-5; D unclear. The CDR3 sequence is 13 residues long. V was clipped by 5 bases and J by 11 bases, with 18 bases between them. Germline values: CDR1 MDHEN, CDR2 SYDVKM. For the CDR3, the DNA is TGTGCCAGCAGTCCCCTAGGTGGCCCGGAACAGTACTTC. Translated, it gives CASSPLGGPEQYF.

The chain has TRBV7-9 and TRBJ1-3; 8 bases are shared with TRBD1. After removal of 5 bases from V and 8 bases from J, the junction contained 14 bases not matched to a gene. In germline, CDR1 is SEHNR, CDR2 FQNEAQ (reference sequence). This CDR3 comprises 16 residues. CDR3 sequence (DNA): TGTGCCAGCAGCCAATACGGACAGGGAGCTTGGGACACCATATATTTT. Translated, it gives CASSQYGQGAWDTIYF.

The chain has TRBV13 and TRBJ1-2; tentatively, D is TRBD1 (5 bases). Germline V gene data show CDR1 as PRHDT and CDR2 as FYEKMQ (reference sequence). The CDR3 contains 16 residues. Trimming pared 0 bases from V and 3 bases from J, leaving 14 bases between. The CDR3 is CASSLGLMGRDYGYTF. The CDR3 nucleotides are TGTGCCAGCAGCTTAGGCCTAATGGGCAGGGACTATGGCTACACCTTC.